A few counts support the clone carrying this T cell receptor (beta chain). Per the authors' pipeline: Estimation of nucleated cell counts relied on the amplification of reference gene primers. The protocol was immunoSEQ multiplex PCR, while the TCRdb copy is restricted to in-frame clones and leaves out a portion. That table furnishes V, J and clone size, whereas the DNA furnished D and trimming. The sample yields about 110,000 clones, about nine tenths seen once. This record belongs to a study of blood T cell repertoires in COVID-19. Across the whole study: Spain, Italy and the United States supplied samples that represented acute and convalescent COVID-19. PBMCs, B-cell-depleted T cells, or T cells provided the cDNA or gDNA that made up the material.

V trimming: 2 bases; J trimming: 5 bases; junction bases outside the gene matches: 5. The CDR3 sequence is 14 residues long. Germline CDR1 is MDHEN and CDR2 is SYDVKM. This TCR was sampled from a middle-aged man with active or convalescent COVID-19. This chain joins TRBV28 and TRBJ2-5; the match to TRBD1 covers 7 bases. The specimen was peripheral blood. The CDR3 is CASSLQGEAETQYF. DNA of the CDR3: TGTGCCAGCAGTTTACAGGGGGAAGCGGAGACCCAGTACTTC.